One and the same sample provided the 5 T cell receptor beta chains below, sequenced in a study of OX40 agonist ivuxolimab in advanced cancers. Measured with immunoSEQ multiplex PCR; TCRdb has only the in-frame clones, and not every one. The data show tens of thousands of clones, approximately 80% seen once. The sequencing here drew on CD4+ or CD8+ T cells sorted from blood, taken in a trial of the OX40 agonist ivuxolimab. These receptors came from an adult with an advanced solid tumor such as melanoma, head and neck, liver or kidney cancer.

The chain joins TRBV2 to TRBJ2-7, with 7 bases fitting TRBD2. With V trimmed by 7 bases and J by 4 bases, 7 bases remained unmatched. The germline gives CDR1 SNHLY, CDR2 FYNNEI. This CDR3 is 13 amino acids long. The CDR3: CASIRAGVYEQYF. The CDR3 nucleotides read TGTGCCAGCATACGGGCGGGAGTTTACGAGCAGTACTTC.

The chain employs TRBV29-1 and TRBJ1-1; D is undetermined. CDR3 size: 13 residues. The germline V gene encodes CDR1 SQVTM and CDR2 ANQGSEA. The germline V and J ends were trimmed by 7 bases and 0 bases, with 12 bases remaining between them. The CDR3 nucleotides are TGCAGCGCCGTCAGCCCCATGAACACTGAAGCTTTCTTT. Encoded protein: CSAVSPMNTEAFF.

The V call is TRBV29-1, the J call TRBJ2-2; possibly TRBD1 for D (5 bases). The CDR3 is 13 amino acids. The germline V and J ends were trimmed by 4 bases and 6 bases, with 12 bases remaining between them. Germline V gene lookup returns CDR1 SQVTM and CDR2 ANQGSEA. This CDR3 is CSVATQGAGELFF. The CDR3, as DNA: TGCAGCGTTGCGACCCAGGGCGCCGGGGAGCTGTTTTTT.

This chain links TRBV10-3 with TRBJ1-5; TRBD1 matches 7 bases. J was trimmed by 6 bases and V by 5 bases; bases with no gene match: 7. Germline V CDR1 and CDR2: ENHRY, SYGVKD. The CDR3 is 14 amino acids. DNA for the CDR3: TGTGCCATCAGTCCGGGACAGAACTCTCAGCCCCAGCATTTT. It yields the protein CAISPGQNSQPQHF.

V is TRBV5-4 and J is TRBJ1-2; D not certain. Trimming left V 0 bases short and J 4 bases short, with 16 bases between. CDR1 and CDR2 (germline): SGHNT, YYREEE (reference sequence). The CDR3 sequence is 16 residues long. The CDR3 bases are TGTGCCAGCAGCTTGGCCGCGCAGGTCATGATCTATGGCTACACCTTC. Translating it yields CASSLAAQVMIYGYTF.